A selection of T cell receptor beta chains follows, all from one sample in a study of T cell clones after liver transplantation. Assay used: immunoSEQ multiplex PCR; TCRdb lists only in-frame clones, some missing. The top ten clones hold 0.8% to 0.9% of a sample with 95,000 to 130,000 clones, about nine tenths of them seen once. Sequencing was performed on CD4+ T cells from blood, taken 12 months after liver transplant. Receptor source: a human patient who received a liver transplant. Some of these T cells may belong to the graft donor. Each CDR3 is given with its conserved first and last residue. Each record gives: D gene, V gene, clone size, J gene, CDR3 protein, CDR3 DNA. D genes are given only for firm matches. Clone size is not always given. Where it is, it says once, few, many or a class for expanded clones.

>-|TRBV18|-|TRBJ1-2
CASSPSLGQVTYGYTF
TGTGCCAGCTCACCATCTTTGGGCCAGGTGACATATGGCTACACCTTC
>-|TRBV27|-|TRBJ1-2
CASSFARGLGLDGYTF
TGTGCCAGCAGTTTCGCCAGGGGTTTAGGTTTGGATGGCTACACCTTC
>TRBD2|TRBV27|once|TRBJ2-2
CASSPRGGRANTGELFF
TGTGCCAGCAGTCCCCGCGGCGGGAGGGCGAACACCGGGGAGCTGTTTTTT
>TRBD1|TRBV6-6|-|TRBJ1-3
CARGTGDPGNTIYF
TGTGCCAGGGGAACAGGGGATCCTGGAAACACCATATATTTT
>TRBD1|TRBV11-3|-|TRBJ2-5
CASSLGWDSQETQYF
TGTGCCAGCAGCTTAGGTTGGGACAGCCAAGAGACCCAGTACTTC
>-|TRBV5-1|-|TRBJ2-3
CASSSQVGTDTQYF
TGCGCCAGCAGCTCCCAAGTCGGGACAGATACGCAGTATTTT
>TRBD2|TRBV10-3|-|TRBJ2-7
CAISESGLAGDQQYF
TGTGCCATCAGTGAGTCGGGACTAGCGGGAGACCAGCAGTACTTC
>-|TRBV27|-|TRBJ2-3
CASSANPFTTQYF
TGTGCCAGCAGTGCCAACCCTTTTACTACGCAGTATTTT
>-|TRBV29-1|-|TRBJ2-7
CSVEENEGNEQYF
TGCAGCGTTGAAGAGAACGAGGGAAACGAGCAGTACTTC
>-|TRBV10-3|-|TRBJ2-1
CAIRETSRGGGNEQFF
TGTGCCATCAGGGAAACGAGCCGGGGAGGTGGGAATGAGCAGTTCTTC
>-|TRBV4-2|-|TRBJ1-1
CASSQDILNTEAFF
TGTGCCAGCAGCCAAGATATTCTGAACACTGAAGCTTTCTTT
>TRBD1|TRBV18|-|TRBJ1-2
CASSPDRGTYGYTF
TGTGCCAGCTCGCCCGACAGGGGGACCTATGGCTACACCTTC
>-|TRBV18|-|TRBJ1-1
CASSQTRTAEAFF
TGTGCCAGCTCCCAAACACGGACAGCTGAAGCTTTCTTT
>-|TRBV4-2|-|TRBJ2-1
CASSQDAALPGQFF
TGTGCCAGCAGCCAAGATGCAGCGCTCCCGGGGCAGTTCTTC
>TRBD1|TRBV7-9|once|TRBJ2-1
CASSSPRDRGGEAVEQFF
TGTGCCAGCAGCTCACCCCGGGACAGGGGAGGGGAGGCTGTTGAGCAGTTCTTC
>TRBD1|TRBV5-1|-|TRBJ2-1
CASTRDSYNEQFF
TGCGCCAGCACCCGGGACAGCTACAATGAGCAGTTCTTC
>-|TRBV18|-|TRBJ2-3
CASSASTDTQYF
TGTGCCAGCTCAGCTAGCACAGATACGCAGTATTTT
>-|TRBV6-1|-|TRBJ2-3
CASSEGRGADTQYF
TGTGCCAGCAGTGAAGGAAGGGGGGCAGATACGCAGTATTTT
>-|TRBV2|-|TRBJ1-3
CASSGNSGNTIYF
TGTGCCAGCAGTGGAAACTCTGGAAACACCATATATTTT
>-|TRBV19|-|TRBJ1-2
CASTMGALGGYTF
TGTGCCAGTACTATGGGAGCCTTGGGAGGCTACACCTTC
>TRBD2|TRBV4-3|-|TRBJ2-5
CASSQDSGRRGSETQYF
TGCGCCAGCAGCCAGGATAGCGGGAGGAGGGGGAGCGAGACCCAGTACTTC
>TRBD1|TRBV30|-|TRBJ1-4
CAWTLPTGVEEKLFF
TGTGCCTGGACTCTGCCCACAGGGGTGGAAGAAAAACTGTTTTTT
>-|TRBV5-4|-|TRBJ2-3
CASSRAGPRPADTQYF
TGTGCCAGCAGCCGAGCGGGCCCTCGACCCGCAGATACGCAGTATTTT
>-|TRBV2|-|TRBJ2-2
CASSEVSGYTGELFF
TGTGCCAGCAGTGAGGTTTCAGGTTACACCGGGGAGCTGTTTTTT
>TRBD1|TRBV28|-|TRBJ2-3
CASSPPGTDPSTDTQYF
TGTGCCAGCAGTCCTCCTGGGACAGACCCTAGCACAGATACGCAGTATTTT
>-|TRBV7-9|-|TRBJ1-1
CASSSWGGTEAFF
TGTGCCAGCAGTTCCTGGGGCGGTACTGAAGCTTTCTTT
>TRBD2|TRBV7-2|-|TRBJ2-5
CASTPRGPSGRAGETQYF
TGTGCCAGCACCCCCCGGGGGCCTAGCGGGAGGGCTGGAGAGACCCAGTACTTC